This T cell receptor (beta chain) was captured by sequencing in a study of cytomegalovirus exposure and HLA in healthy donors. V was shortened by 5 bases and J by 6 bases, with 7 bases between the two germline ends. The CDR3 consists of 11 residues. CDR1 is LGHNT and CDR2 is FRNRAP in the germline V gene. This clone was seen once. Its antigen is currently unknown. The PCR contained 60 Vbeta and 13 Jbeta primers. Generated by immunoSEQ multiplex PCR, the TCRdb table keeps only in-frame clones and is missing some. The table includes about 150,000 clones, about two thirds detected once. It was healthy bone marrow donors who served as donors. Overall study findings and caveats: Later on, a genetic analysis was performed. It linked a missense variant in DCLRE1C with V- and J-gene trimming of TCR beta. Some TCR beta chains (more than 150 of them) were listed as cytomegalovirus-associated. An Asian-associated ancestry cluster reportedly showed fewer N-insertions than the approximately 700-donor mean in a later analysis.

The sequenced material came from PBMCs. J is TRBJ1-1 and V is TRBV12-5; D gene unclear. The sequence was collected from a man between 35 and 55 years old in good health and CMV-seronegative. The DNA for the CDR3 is TGTGCTAGTGGTCCCCTCGCTGAAGCTTTCTTT. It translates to CASGPLAEAFF.